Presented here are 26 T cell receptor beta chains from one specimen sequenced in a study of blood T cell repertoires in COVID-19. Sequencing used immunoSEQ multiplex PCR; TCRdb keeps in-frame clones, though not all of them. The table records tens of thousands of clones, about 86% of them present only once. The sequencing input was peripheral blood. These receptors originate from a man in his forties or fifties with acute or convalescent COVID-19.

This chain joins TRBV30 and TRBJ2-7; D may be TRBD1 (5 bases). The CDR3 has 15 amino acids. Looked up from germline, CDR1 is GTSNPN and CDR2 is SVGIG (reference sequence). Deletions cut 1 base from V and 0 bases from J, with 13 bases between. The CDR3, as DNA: TGTGCCTGGAGTGGGGGCTCCCCCGGCTCCTACGAGCAGTACTTC. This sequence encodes CAWSGGSPGSYEQYF.

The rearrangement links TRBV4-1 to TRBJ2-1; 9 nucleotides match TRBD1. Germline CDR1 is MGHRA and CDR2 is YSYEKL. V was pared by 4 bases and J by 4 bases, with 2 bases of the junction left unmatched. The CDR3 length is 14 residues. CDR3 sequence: CASSLGQGYNEQFF. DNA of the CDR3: TGCGCCAGCAGCCTCGGACAGGGGTACAATGAGCAGTTCTTC.

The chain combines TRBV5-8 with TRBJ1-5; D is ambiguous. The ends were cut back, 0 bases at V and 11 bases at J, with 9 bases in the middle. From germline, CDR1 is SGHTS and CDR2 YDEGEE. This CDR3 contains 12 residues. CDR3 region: CASSLEVGAQHF. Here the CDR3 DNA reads TGTGCCAGCAGCTTGGAGGTCGGGGCCCAGCATTTT. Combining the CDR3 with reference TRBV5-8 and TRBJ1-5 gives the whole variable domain EAGVTQSPTHLIKTRGQQATLRCSPISGHTSVYWYQQALGLGLQFLLWYDEGEERNRGNFPPRFSGRQFPNYSSELNVNALELEDSALYLCASSLEVGAQHFGDGTRLSIL.

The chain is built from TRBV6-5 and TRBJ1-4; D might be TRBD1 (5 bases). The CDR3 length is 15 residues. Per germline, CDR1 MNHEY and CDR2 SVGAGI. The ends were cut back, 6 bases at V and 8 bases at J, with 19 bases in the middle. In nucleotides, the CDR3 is TGTGCCAGCAGCACAGGTGCTTTGATTGACGAAAAACTGTTTTTT. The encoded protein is CASSTGALIDEKLFF.

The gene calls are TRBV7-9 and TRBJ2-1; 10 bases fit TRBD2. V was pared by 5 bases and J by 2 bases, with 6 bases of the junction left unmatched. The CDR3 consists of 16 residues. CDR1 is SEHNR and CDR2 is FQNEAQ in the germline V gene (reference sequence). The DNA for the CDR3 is TGTGCCAGCAGCCCCGCGACTAGCGGGCCCTACAATGAGCAGTTCTTC. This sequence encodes CASSPATSGPYNEQFF.

CDR3 sequence (DNA): TGCGCCAGCAGTCGACGCCTCAGGGTTCCGAACACTGAAGCTTTCTTT. It specifies CASSRRLRVPNTEAFF. The chain employs TRBV5-1 and TRBJ1-1; D is possibly TRBD1 (5 bases). V lost 5 bases and J 1 base, leaving 18 bases between the germline ends. The CDR3 sequence is 16 residues long. CDR1 is SGHRS and CDR2 is YFSETQ in the germline V gene.

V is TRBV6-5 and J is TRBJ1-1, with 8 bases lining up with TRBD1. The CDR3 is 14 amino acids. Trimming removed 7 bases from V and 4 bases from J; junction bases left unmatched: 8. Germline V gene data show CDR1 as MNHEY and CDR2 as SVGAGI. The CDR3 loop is CASTLSGQGTEAFF. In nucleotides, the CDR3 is TGTGCCAGCACTCTGAGTGGACAGGGCACTGAAGCTTTCTTT.

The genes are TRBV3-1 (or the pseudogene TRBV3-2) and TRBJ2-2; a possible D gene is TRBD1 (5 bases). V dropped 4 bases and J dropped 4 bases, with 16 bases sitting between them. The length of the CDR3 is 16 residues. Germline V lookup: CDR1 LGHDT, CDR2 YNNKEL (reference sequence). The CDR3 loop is CASSPLGARATGELFF. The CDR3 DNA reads TGTGCCAGCAGCCCCTTAGGGGCAAGGGCCACCGGGGAGCTGTTTTTT.

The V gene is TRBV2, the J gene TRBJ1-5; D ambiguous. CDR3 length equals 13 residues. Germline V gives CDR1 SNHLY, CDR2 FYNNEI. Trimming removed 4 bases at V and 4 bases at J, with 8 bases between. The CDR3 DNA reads TGTGCCAGCAGTGTGTGGCTTAATCAGCCCCAGCATTTT. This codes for CASSVWLNQPQHF.

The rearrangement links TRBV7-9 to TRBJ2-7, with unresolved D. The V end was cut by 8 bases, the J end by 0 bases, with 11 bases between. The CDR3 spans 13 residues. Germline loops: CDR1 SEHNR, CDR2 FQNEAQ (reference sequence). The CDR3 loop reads CASALSSSYEQYF. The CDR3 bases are TGTGCCAGCGCCTTGTCTAGCTCCTACGAGCAGTACTTC.

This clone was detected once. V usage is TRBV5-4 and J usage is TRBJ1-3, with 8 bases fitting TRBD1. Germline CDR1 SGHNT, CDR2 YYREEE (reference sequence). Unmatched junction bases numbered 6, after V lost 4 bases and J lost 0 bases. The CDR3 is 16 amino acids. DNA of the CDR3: TGTGCCAGCAGCCGCGGACAGGGTAGCTCTGGAAACACCATATATTTT. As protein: CASSRGQGSSGNTIYF.

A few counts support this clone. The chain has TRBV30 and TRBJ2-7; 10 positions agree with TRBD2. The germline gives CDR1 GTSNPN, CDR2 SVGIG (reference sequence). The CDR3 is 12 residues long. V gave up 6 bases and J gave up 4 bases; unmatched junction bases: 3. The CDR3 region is CACRLAGYEQYF. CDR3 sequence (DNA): TGTGCCTGCCGACTAGCGGGTTACGAGCAGTACTTC. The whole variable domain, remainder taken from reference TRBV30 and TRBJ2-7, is SQTIHQWPATLVQPVGSPLSLECTVEGTSNPNLYWYRQAAGRGLQLLFYSVGIGQISSEVPQNLSASRPQDRQFILSSKKLLLSDSGFYLCACRLAGYEQYFGPGTRLTVT.

This chain's CDR3 is CASSLTRGQNGYTF. The CDR3 coding sequence is TGTGCCAGTAGTCTGACACGTGGACAGAACGGCTACACCTTC. The genes are TRBV19 and TRBJ1-2, with D possibly TRBD1 on 6 matching bases. Trimming cost V 5 bases and J 8 bases, with 18 bases left between them. From germline, CDR1 is LNHDA and CDR2 SQIVND (reference sequence). The CDR3 loop spans 14 amino acids.

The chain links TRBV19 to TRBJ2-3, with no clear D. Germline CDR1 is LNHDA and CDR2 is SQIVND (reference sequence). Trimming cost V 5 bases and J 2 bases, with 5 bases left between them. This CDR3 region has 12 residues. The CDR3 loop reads CASSSITDTQYF. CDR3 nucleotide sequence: TGTGCCAGTAGTTCTATCACAGATACGCAGTATTTT.

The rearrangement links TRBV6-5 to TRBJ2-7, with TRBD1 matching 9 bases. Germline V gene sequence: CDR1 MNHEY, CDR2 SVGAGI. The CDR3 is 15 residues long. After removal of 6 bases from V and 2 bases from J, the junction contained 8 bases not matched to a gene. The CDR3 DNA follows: TGTGCCAGCAGCCGCGGGACAGGGAGTCCCTACGAGCAGTACTTC. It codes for CASSRGTGSPYEQYF.

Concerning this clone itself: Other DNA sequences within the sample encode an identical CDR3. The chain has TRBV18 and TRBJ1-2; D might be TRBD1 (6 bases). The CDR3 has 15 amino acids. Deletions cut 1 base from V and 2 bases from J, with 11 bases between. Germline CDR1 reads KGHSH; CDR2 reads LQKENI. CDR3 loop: CASSPRTVGNYGYTF. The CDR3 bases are TGTGCCAGCTCACCACGGACAGTGGGGAACTATGGCTACACCTTC.

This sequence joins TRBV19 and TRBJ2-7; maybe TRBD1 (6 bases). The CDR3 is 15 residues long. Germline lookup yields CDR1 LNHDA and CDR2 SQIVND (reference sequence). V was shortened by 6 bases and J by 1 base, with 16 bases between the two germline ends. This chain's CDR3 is CASSSTGYMSYEQYF. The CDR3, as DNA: TGTGCCAGTAGCTCCACAGGGTATATGTCCTACGAGCAGTACTTC.

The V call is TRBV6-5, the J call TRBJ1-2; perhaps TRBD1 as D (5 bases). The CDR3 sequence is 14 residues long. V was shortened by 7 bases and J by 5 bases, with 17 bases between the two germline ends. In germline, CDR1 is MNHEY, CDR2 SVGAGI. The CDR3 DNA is TGTGCCAGCACCAGGGATCGGCCCATATATGGCTACACCTTC. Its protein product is CASTRDRPIYGYTF.

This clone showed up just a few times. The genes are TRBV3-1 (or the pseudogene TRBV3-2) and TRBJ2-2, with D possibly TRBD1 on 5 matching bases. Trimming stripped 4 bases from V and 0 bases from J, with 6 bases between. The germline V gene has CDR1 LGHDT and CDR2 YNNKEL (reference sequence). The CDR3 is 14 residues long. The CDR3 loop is CASSPTANTGELFF. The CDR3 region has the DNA TGTGCCAGCAGCCCGACAGCGAACACCGGGGAGCTGTTTTTT.

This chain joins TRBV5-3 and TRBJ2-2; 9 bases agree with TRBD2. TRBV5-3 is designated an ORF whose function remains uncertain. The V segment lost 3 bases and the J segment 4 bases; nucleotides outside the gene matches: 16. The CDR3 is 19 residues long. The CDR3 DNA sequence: TGTGCCAGAAGCTCCGCCCCCCCCCTAGCGGGGAGACCCACCGGGGAGCTGTTTTTT. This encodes CARSSAPPLAGRPTGELFF.

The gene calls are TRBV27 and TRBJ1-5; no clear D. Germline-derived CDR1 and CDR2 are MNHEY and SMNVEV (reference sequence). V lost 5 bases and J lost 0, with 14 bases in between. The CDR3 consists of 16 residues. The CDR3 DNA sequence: TGTGCCAGCAGTCCATTGGCGGGAACTAGCAATCAGCCCCAGCATTTT. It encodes CASSPLAGTSNQPQHF.

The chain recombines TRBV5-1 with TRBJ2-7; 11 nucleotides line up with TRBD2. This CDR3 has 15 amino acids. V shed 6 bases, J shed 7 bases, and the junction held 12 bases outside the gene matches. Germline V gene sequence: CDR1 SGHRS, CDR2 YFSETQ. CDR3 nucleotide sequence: TGCGCCAGCATGGGACTAGCGGACATGATGGGGGAGCAGTACTTC. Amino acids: CASMGLADMMGEQYF.

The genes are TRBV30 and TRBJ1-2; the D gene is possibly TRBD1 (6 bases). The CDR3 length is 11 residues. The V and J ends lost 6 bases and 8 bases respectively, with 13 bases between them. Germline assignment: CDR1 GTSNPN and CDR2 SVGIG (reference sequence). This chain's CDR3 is CACSGVPGYTF. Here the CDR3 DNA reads TGTGCCTGCTCAGGGGTTCCCGGCTACACCTTC.

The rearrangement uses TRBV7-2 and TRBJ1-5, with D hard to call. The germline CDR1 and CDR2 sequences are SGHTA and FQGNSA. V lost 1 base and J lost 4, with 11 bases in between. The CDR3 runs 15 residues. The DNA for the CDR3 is TGTGCCAGCAGCTTAGAAACAGAGATAAATCAGCCCCAGCATTTT. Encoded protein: CASSLETEINQPQHF.

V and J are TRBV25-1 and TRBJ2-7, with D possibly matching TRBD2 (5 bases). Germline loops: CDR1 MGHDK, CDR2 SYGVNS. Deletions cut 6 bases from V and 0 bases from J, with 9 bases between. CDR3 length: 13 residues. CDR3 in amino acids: CASRRESSYEQYF. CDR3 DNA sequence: TGTGCCAGCAGGAGGGAGAGCTCCTACGAGCAGTACTTC.

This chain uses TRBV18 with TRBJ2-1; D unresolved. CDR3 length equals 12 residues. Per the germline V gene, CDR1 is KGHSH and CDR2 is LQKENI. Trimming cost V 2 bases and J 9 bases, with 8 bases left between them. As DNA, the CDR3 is TGTGCCAGCTCACCAAGGCTAGGTGAGCAGTTCTTC. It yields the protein CASSPRLGEQFF.